The next 17 T cell receptor beta chains were all read from a single sample in a study of post-analysis software for immune sequencing data. Broader study findings: Patients used four to six TRBV segments, including TRBV5-6, TRBV5-1 and TRBV20-1, more often than controls.

Presence of unique molecular identifiers characterized the TCR beta cDNA libraries. TCRdb processed the PCR reads anew with MiXCR; each CDR3 protein has one entry. Of 700,000 to 900,000 distinct CDR3 sequences listed, roughly 50% are singletons. No antigens are known for them. The specimen sequenced was blood. These receptors were taken from a girl aged 5-17 years with multiple sclerosis.

The chain employs TRBV12-3 or TRBV12-4 and TRBJ2-5; D is undetermined. V was trimmed by 5 bases and J by 1 base, leaving 14 bases between them. This CDR3 region has 15 residues. The CDR3 nucleotides are TGTGCCAGCAGTCGGAGCGTTGGTTCCCAAGAGACCCAGTACTTC. It codes for CASSRSVGSQETQYF.

The chain uses TRBV20-1 and TRBJ2-1; TRBD2 agrees at 11 bases. V shed 6 bases and J 6 bases; nucleotides not matched to a gene: 13. The CDR3 runs 16 residues. Germline V gene lookup returns CDR1 DFQATT and CDR2 SNEGSKA (reference sequence). Here the CDR3 DNA reads TGCAGTGCCCGGAATAGCGGGAGGGCCGAGTTCAATGAGCAGTTCTTC. It specifies CSARNSGRAEFNEQFF.

The V gene is TRBV10-3, the J gene TRBJ1-2; no reliable D call. Germline values: CDR1 ENHRY, CDR2 SYGVKD. CDR3 length equals 15 residues. Trimming cost V 4 bases and J 1 base, with 13 bases left between them. The CDR3 coding sequence is TGTGCCATCAGTGTTTGGAGCGGACGTAACTATGGCTACACCTTC. Protein product: CAISVWSGRNYGYTF.

J is TRBJ2-1 and V is TRBV14; weak D call: TRBD1 (7 bases). The V gene lost 0 bases and the J gene lost 2 bases, with 14 bases spanning the gap. Germline CDR1 and CDR2: SGHDN and FVKESK. CDR3 length: 17 residues. The CDR3 nucleotides read TGTGCCAGCAGCCAAGATTGGAGGGGGCTAACCTACAATGAGCAGTTCTTC. This translates into CASSQDWRGLTYNEQFF.

In its sample, this clonotype was seen a few times. Here the CDR3 DNA reads TGCGCCAGCAGCTCCATCCGGGACAGAGGGAGAAACGAGCAGTACTTC. Translating gives CASSSIRDRGRNEQYF. This chain uses TRBV5-1 with TRBJ2-7; 7 bases match TRBD1. The J segment lost 5 bases and the V segment lost 3 bases, leaving 14 bases of the junction unmatched. CDR1 is SGHRS and CDR2 is YFSETQ in the germline V gene. There are 16 residues in the CDR3. The full variable domain, with the rest looked up from reference TRBV5-1 and TRBJ2-7, is KAGVTQTPRYLIKTRGQQVTLSCSPISGHRSVSWYQQTPGQGLQFLFEYFSETQRNKGNFPGRFSGRQFSNSRSEMNVSTLELGDSALYLCASSSIRDRGRNEQYFGPGTRLTVT.

The V call is TRBV20-1, the J call TRBJ2-7; no clear D gene. Trimming took off 2 bases at V and 2 bases at J, with 10 bases between the two ends. This CDR3 comprises 13 residues. Germline V gene data show CDR1 as DFQATT and CDR2 as SNEGSKA (reference sequence). The CDR3 region has the DNA TGCAGTGCTAGACTCGCGGATACCTACGAGCAGTACTTC. Its translation: CSARLADTYEQYF.

On this clonotype: A much more abundant neighbour one base away suggests this may be a read error. The chain links TRBV28 to TRBJ2-5, with a possible D match to TRBD1 (6 bases). V dropped 6 bases and J dropped 13 bases, with 21 bases sitting between them. This CDR3 is 13 amino acids long. Per germline, CDR1 MDHEN and CDR2 SYDVKM. This CDR3 is CASSPTGLTERYF. CDR3 coding DNA: TGTGCCAGCAGCCCCACAGGGCTAACCGAGCGGTACTTC.

The J gene is TRBJ2-3, the V gene TRBV5-4; possible D gene TRBD2, 6 bases. V was cut by 6 bases and J by 2 bases, with 19 bases left in between. Germline V CDR1 and CDR2: SGHNT, YYREEE (reference sequence). The CDR3 totals 16 residues. This CDR3 reads CASTETGRGHTDTQYF. CDR3 sequence (DNA): TGTGCCAGCACCGAGACCGGGAGAGGGCACACAGATACGCAGTATTTT.

The chain is built from TRBV5-1 and TRBJ2-5, with TRBD2 matching 10 bases. V gave up 4 bases and J gave up 5 bases; unmatched junction bases: 8. This CDR3 has 15 residues. Germline-derived CDR1 and CDR2 are SGHRS and YFSETQ. In nucleotides, the CDR3 is TGCGCCAGCAGCCCGTGGACTAGCGGAAGGGAGACCCAGTACTTC. Translated: CASSPWTSGRETQYF.

V and J are TRBV7-8 and TRBJ2-2, with D perhaps TRBD1 (6 bases). V was pared by 5 bases and J by 4 bases, with 14 bases between. Germline CDR1 reads SGHVS; CDR2 reads FQNEAQ. The CDR3 consists of 15 residues. CDR3 bases: TGTGCCAGCAGCCCAACAGGGTCGGGCACCGGGGAGCTGTTTTTT. This codes for CASSPTGSGTGELFF.

This clonotype has a count of ten or more. The rearrangement uses TRBV5-6 and TRBJ2-3; 7 bases align to TRBD2. Germline CDR1 SGHDT, CDR2 YYEEEE. Losses at the gene ends were 4 bases for V and 5 bases for J; bases not matched to a gene: 10. CDR3 length equals 15 residues. CDR3 DNA: TGTGCCAGCAGCGCCGACCTGATAGCGGGAGATACGCAGTATTTT. Translated: CASSADLIAGDTQYF. The entire variable domain, with the rest obtained from reference TRBV5-6 and TRBJ2-3, is as follows: DAGVTQSPTHLIKTRGQQVTLRCSPKSGHDTVSWYQQALGQGPQFIFQYYEEEERQRGNFPDRFSGHQFPNYSSELNVNALLLGDSALYLCASSADLIAGDTQYFGPGTRLTVL.

The chain links TRBV3-1 to TRBJ1-5, with D perhaps TRBD1 (6 bases). V dropped 1 base and J dropped 8 bases, with 15 bases sitting between them. The CDR3 length is 15 residues. Germline loops: CDR1 LGHDT, CDR2 YNNKEL (reference sequence). The CDR3: CASSQGRGASKPQHF. The CDR3 coding sequence is TGTGCCAGCAGCCAAGGTCGGGGGGCTTCGAAGCCCCAGCATTTT. The full variable domain, in which reference TRBV3-1 and TRBJ1-5 provide the parts outside the CDR3, is DTAVSQTPKYLVTQMGNDKSIKCEQNLGHDTMYWYKQDSKKFLKIMFSYNNKELIINETVPNRFSPKSPDKAHLNLHINSLELGDSAVYFCASSQGRGASKPQHFGDGTRLSIL.

This clonotype came up a few times. This chain links TRBV27 with TRBJ2-1; maybe TRBD2 (6 bases). Trimming removed 4 bases from V and 5 bases from J, with 15 bases in between. Germline CDR1 reads MNHEY; CDR2 reads SMNVEV (reference sequence). The CDR3 is 15 residues long. CDR3 in DNA: TGTGCCAGCAGTTCCAGACTAGGAAACAACAATGAGCAGTTCTTC. Protein: CASSSRLGNNNEQFF.

This clonotype was picked up a small number of times. The chain couples TRBV7-2 to TRBJ2-3; the match to TRBD2 covers 9 bases. The CDR3 has 15 amino acids. Per germline, CDR1 SGHTA and CDR2 FQGNSA. The V gene end was trimmed by 5 bases and the J gene end by 4 bases; junction bases not matched to a gene: 7. The DNA for the CDR3 is TGTGCCAGCAGCCCCCCGGCGGGAGGGGCAGATACGCAGTATTTT. It specifies CASSPPAGGADTQYF.

V is TRBV6-1 and J is TRBJ1-4; D gene unclear. The germline CDR1 and CDR2 sequences are MNHNS and SASEGT. The CDR3 loop spans 17 amino acids. The germline V and J ends were trimmed by 0 bases and 5 bases, with 16 bases remaining between them. Here the CDR3 reads CASSEAQFSSGNEKLFF. DNA of the CDR3: TGTGCCAGCAGTGAAGCGCAGTTCAGCAGCGGAAATGAAAAACTGTTTTTT.

V gene TRBV25-1 combines with J gene TRBJ1-1; D perhaps matches TRBD1 (6 bases). V lost 3 bases and J lost 5, with 10 bases in between. CDR1 is MGHDK and CDR2 is SYGVNS in the germline V gene. The CDR3 totals 13 residues. The CDR3 protein is CASSDTGRTEAFF. The CDR3 DNA follows: TGTGCCAGCAGTGATACAGGGAGGACTGAAGCTTTCTTT. Full variable domain (missing parts from reference TRBV25-1 and TRBJ1-1): EADIYQTPRYLVIGTGKKITLECSQTMGHDKMYWYQQDPGMELHLIHYSYGVNSTEKGDLSSESTVSRIRTEHFPLTLESARPSHTSQYLCASSDTGRTEAFFGQGTRLTVV.

This rearrangement joins TRBV25-1 to TRBJ2-3, with 7 positions matching TRBD1. Germline V gives CDR1 MGHDK, CDR2 SYGVNS. The CDR3 sequence is 15 residues long. J gave up 0 bases and V 7 bases, and 7 bases lay outside the gene matches. CDR3 bases: TGTGCCAGCACCCGGGACAGCTCTAGCACAGATACGCAGTATTTT. Translating gives CASTRDSSSTDTQYF.